The 26 T cell receptor beta chains below all came from one sample that was sequenced in a study of OX40 agonist ivuxolimab in advanced cancers. TCRdb's copy holds only in-frame clones and misses some; the assay was immunoSEQ multiplex PCR. Of 75,000 or so clones detected, about four fifths appear once; the ten largest clones hold approximately 7.9%. Sequenced material: CD4+ or CD8+ T cells sorted from blood, taken in a trial of the OX40 agonist ivuxolimab. The receptors were sampled from an adult with an advanced solid tumor such as melanoma, head and neck, liver or kidney cancer.

Worth noting for this clone: One junction end does not reproduce the germline sequence, and a read error may be involved. The rearrangement joins TRBV30 to TRBJ2-2, with unresolved D. CDR1 and CDR2 from the germline V gene are GTSNPN and SVGIG (reference sequence). The CDR3 totals 14 residues. Here the CDR3 reads CVWSWLAVAGELFF. The CDR3 DNA sequence: TGTGTCTGGAGTTGGTTAGCAGTAGCCGGGGAGCTGTTTTTT.

The J gene is TRBJ1-2, the V gene TRBV6-5; 9 bases are shared with TRBD1. This CDR3 comprises 14 residues. V lost 1 base and J lost 8; bases outside the gene matches: 5. The germline V gene encodes CDR1 MNHEY and CDR2 SVGAGI. CDR3 sequence (DNA): TGTGCCAGCAGTTACTATGGACAGGGGAGAGGCTACACCTTC. It encodes CASSYYGQGRGYTF.

The chain uses TRBV5-1 and TRBJ1-5; 12 nucleotides line up with TRBD1. The CDR3 length is 14 residues. V trimming: 8 bases; J trimming: 4 bases; junction bases outside the gene matches: 4. CDR1 and CDR2 (germline): SGHRS, YFSETQ. In nucleotides, the CDR3 is TGCGCCAGGGGGACAGGGGGCAAGAATCAGCCCCAGCATTTT. This gives the protein CARGTGGKNQPQHF.

V usage is TRBV30 and J usage is TRBJ2-7; 7 bases are shared with TRBD1. V lost 3 bases and J lost 0; bases outside the gene matches: 5. This CDR3 comprises 14 residues. Looked up from germline, CDR1 is GTSNPN and CDR2 is SVGIG (reference sequence). Here the CDR3 reads CAWRDRSSSYEQYF. CDR3 DNA sequence: TGTGCCTGGAGGGACAGGTCGAGCTCCTACGAGCAGTACTTC.

V gene TRBV7-9 combines with J gene TRBJ1-1; the match to TRBD1 covers 7 bases. This CDR3 spans 14 amino acids. V lost 5 bases and J lost 4; bases outside the gene matches: 7. Germline V gives CDR1 SEHNR, CDR2 FQNEAQ (reference sequence). As DNA, the CDR3 is TGTGCCAGCAGCCGACAGGGCGGGGTCACTGAAGCTTTCTTT. It encodes CASSRQGGVTEAFF.

V usage is TRBV7-9 and J usage is TRBJ1-2; unclear D gene. V gave up 0 bases and J gave up 4 bases, with 15 bases separating them. This CDR3 region has 16 residues. Germline V gives CDR1 SEHNR, CDR2 FQNEAQ (reference sequence). The CDR3 loop is CASSLALDGSSYGYTF. The CDR3 nucleotides read TGTGCCAGCAGCTTAGCCCTGGATGGGTCTTCCTATGGCTACACCTTC.

The rearrangement uses TRBV20-1 and TRBJ2-7; D perhaps matches TRBD2 (5 bases). Germline CDR1 DFQATT, CDR2 SNEGSKA (reference sequence). The CDR3 runs 11 residues. Trimming shortened V by 2 bases and J by 7 bases, and 9 bases separated the two germline ends. The CDR3 reads CSARRPGEQYF. DNA for the CDR3: TGCAGTGCTAGACGGCCGGGGGAGCAGTACTTC.

The chain links TRBV5-1 to TRBJ2-7; the D gene is possibly TRBD2 (6 bases). V lost 4 bases, J lost 2 bases, and 10 bases lay in between. This CDR3 has 13 amino acids. CDR1 is SGHRS, CDR2 YFSETQ, per germline. The CDR3 sequence: CASSPSDTYEQYF. CDR3 coding DNA: TGCGCCAGCAGCCCTAGCGACACCTACGAGCAGTACTTC.

The V call is TRBV27, the J call TRBJ1-2; 7 bases are a match to TRBD1. In germline, CDR1 is MNHEY, CDR2 SMNVEV (reference sequence). The V segment lost 5 bases and the J segment 4 bases; nucleotides outside the gene matches: 7. This CDR3 has 14 amino acids. For the CDR3, the DNA is TGTGCCAGCAGTCCGTCGACAGGGACCTATGGCTACACCTTC. It translates to CASSPSTGTYGYTF.

The J gene is TRBJ1-2, the V gene TRBV7-2; D is unresolved. Germline assignment: CDR1 SGHTA and CDR2 FQGNSA. V gave up 1 base and J gave up 3 bases, with 6 bases separating them. CDR3 length: 13 amino acids. In nucleotides, the CDR3 is TGTGCCAGCAGCTTAGGGCCTGACTATGGCTACACCTTC. This codes for CASSLGPDYGYTF. The full variable domain, rest sourced from reference TRBV7-2 and TRBJ1-2, is GAGVSQSPSNKVTEKGKDVELRCDPISGHTALYWYRQSLGQGLEFLIYFQGNSAPDKSGLPSDRFSAERTGGSVSTLTIQRTQQEDSAVYLCASSLGPDYGYTFGSGTRLTVV.

This rearrangement joins TRBV7-8 to TRBJ1-3; D gene unclear. The CDR3 is 17 amino acids. Trimming took off 0 bases at V and 0 bases at J, with 12 bases between the two ends. CDR1 SGHVS and CDR2 FQNEAQ come from the germline V gene. The CDR3 sequence is CASSLAEIYLSGNTIYF. CDR3 nucleotides: TGTGCCAGCAGCTTAGCCGAGATCTACCTCTCTGGAAACACCATATATTTT.

This clone was recorded only once. The CDR3 DNA reads TGTGCCAGCAAACACGACAGCTACGAGCAGTACTTC. Protein product: CASKHDSYEQYF. This chain uses TRBV25-1 with TRBJ2-7; D might be TRBD1 (5 bases). The CDR3 covers 12 residues. Trimming pared 7 bases from V and 3 bases from J, leaving 10 bases between. Germline values: CDR1 MGHDK, CDR2 SYGVNS.

The J gene is TRBJ1-4, the V gene TRBV6-1, with D maybe TRBD1 (5 bases). CDR1 and CDR2 (germline): MNHNS, SASEGT. This CDR3 region has 16 residues. Between the trimmed V and J ends, which lost 4 bases and 4 bases, there was a span of 16 bases. CDR3 sequence: CASSALRWGNNEKLFF. CDR3 in DNA: TGTGCCAGCAGTGCCCTTAGGTGGGGGAATAATGAAAAACTGTTTTTT.

V is TRBV5-5 and J is TRBJ1-1; 8 positions agree with TRBD1. Germline lookup yields CDR1 SGHKS and CDR2 YYEKEE (reference sequence). The J segment lost 2 bases and the V segment lost 0 bases, leaving 6 bases of the junction unmatched. This CDR3 has 16 amino acids. In nucleotides, the CDR3 is TGTGCCAGCAGCTTGGGCAGGGGGCGTTTAAACACTGAAGCTTTCTTT. Protein: CASSLGRGRLNTEAFF.

V usage is TRBV7-2 and J usage is TRBJ2-1; no reliable D call. Germline V gene data show CDR1 as SGHTA and CDR2 as FQGNSA. The CDR3 length is 15 residues. Trimming cost V 1 base and J 2 bases, with 9 bases left between them. The CDR3 is CASSLGFHTYNEQFF. CDR3 DNA sequence: TGTGCCAGCAGCTTAGGGTTCCATACCTACAATGAGCAGTTCTTC.

The V gene is TRBV9, the J gene TRBJ2-3; maybe TRBD2 (6 bases). The CDR3 runs 16 residues. V was pared by 0 bases and J by 6 bases, with 17 bases between. Germline V gene data show CDR1 as SGDLS and CDR2 as YYNGEE. The CDR3 DNA reads as TGTGCCAGCAGCGTAGCTGGGGGAGGCCCTCGGGATACGCAGTATTTT. Encoded protein: CASSVAGGGPRDTQYF.

This chain uses TRBV18 with TRBJ2-7; D not certain. This CDR3 comprises 13 residues. The V gene's germline CDR1 is KGHSH and CDR2 LQKENI. V lost 3 bases and J 1 base, leaving 7 bases between the germline ends. This chain's CDR3 is CASSPWDSYEQYF. The CDR3 DNA reads as TGTGCCAGCTCACCGTGGGATTCCTACGAGCAGTACTTC.

The chain is built from TRBV5-4 and TRBJ2-2; TRBD1 might be the D (6 bases). The CDR3 covers 17 residues. V lost 3 bases and J 2 bases, leaving 17 bases between the germline ends. The germline V gene encodes CDR1 SGHNT and CDR2 YYREEE (reference sequence). The CDR3 reads CASSSFSGTLNTGELFF. As DNA, the CDR3 is TGTGCCAGCAGCTCATTTTCCGGGACACTAAACACCGGGGAGCTGTTTTTT.

V is TRBV11-1 and J is TRBJ2-2; D gene uncertain. Trimming took 5 bases from V and 5 from J, leaving 9 bases between them. Germline V CDR1 and CDR2: SGHAT, FQDESV (reference sequence). CDR3 length equals 13 residues. The CDR3: CASSALATGELFF. CDR3 nucleotides: TGTGCCAGCAGCGCCTTGGCGACCGGGGAGCTGTTTTTT. Complete variable domain (other parts from reference TRBV11-1 and TRBJ2-2): EAEVAQSPRYKITEKSQAVAFWCDPISGHATLYWYRQILGQGPELLVQFQDESVVDDSQLPKDRFSAERLKGVDSTLKIQPAELGDSAMYLCASSALATGELFFGEGSRLTVL.

This clone showed up just a few times. J is TRBJ1-1 and V is TRBV29-1; TRBD1 matches at 7 bases. The CDR3 has 13 residues. V lost 7 bases, J lost 2 bases, and 7 bases stayed unmatched. Germline CDR1 reads SQVTM; CDR2 reads ANQGSEA. The CDR3, as DNA: TGCAGCGGGACCAGACAGGGTAACACTGAAGCTTTCTTT. Its protein product is CSGTRQGNTEAFF.

This sequence joins TRBV18 and TRBJ1-4; 7 nucleotides align to TRBD1. The length of the CDR3 is 15 residues. CDR1 is KGHSH and CDR2 is LQKENI in the germline V gene. The trim removed 4 bases at V and 4 bases at J, leaving 6 bases unmatched. CDR3 region: CASSQGQALNEKLFF. The CDR3 bases are TGTGCCAGCTCACAAGGACAGGCCCTTAATGAAAAACTGTTTTTT.

V usage is TRBV5-1 and J usage is TRBJ1-1, with a tentative D call TRBD1 (5 bases). V gave up 3 bases and J gave up 0 bases, with 9 bases separating them. The CDR3 consists of 14 residues. In germline, CDR1 is SGHRS, CDR2 YFSETQ. CDR3 sequence (DNA): TGCGCCAGCAGCTGGGGCCCCGTGAACACTGAAGCTTTCTTT. Translation gives CASSWGPVNTEAFF. Combining the CDR3 with reference TRBV5-1 and TRBJ1-1 gives the whole variable domain KAGVTQTPRYLIKTRGQQVTLSCSPISGHRSVSWYQQTPGQGLQFLFEYFSETQRNKGNFPGRFSGRQFSNSRSEMNVSTLELGDSALYLCASSWGPVNTEAFFGQGTRLTVV.

The chain carries TRBV2 and TRBJ1-4; TRBD1 is a possible D gene (5 bases). The CDR3 spans 16 residues. CDR1 and CDR2 from the germline V gene are SNHLY and FYNNEI. Trimming pared 3 bases from V and 8 bases from J, leaving 19 bases between. The CDR3 DNA reads TGTGCCAGCAGTGAGGCCGGGACGGGGCTTGACGAAAAACTGTTTTTT. Residues: CASSEAGTGLDEKLFF.

This chain uses TRBV2 with TRBJ2-7; D unclear. The CDR3 totals 13 residues. From germline, CDR1 is SNHLY and CDR2 FYNNEI. The V and J ends lost 7 bases and 0 bases respectively, with 10 bases between them. DNA for the CDR3: TGTGCCAGCAATCCGGCAGCCTCCTACGAGCAGTACTTC. Translating it yields CASNPAASYEQYF.

This sequence joins TRBV7-2 and TRBJ2-5; either TRBD1 or TRBD2 may fit D (6 bases each). Trimming took 4 bases from V and 7 from J, leaving 13 bases between them. This CDR3 region has 13 residues. Germline loops: CDR1 SGHTA, CDR2 FQGNSA. The CDR3 sequence: CASSSGGVVTQYF. The CDR3 bases are TGTGCCAGCAGCTCCGGGGGCGTGGTGACCCAGTACTTC.

The rearrangement joins TRBV10-3 to TRBJ1-1; TRBD1 is a possible D gene (6 bases). Germline V CDR1 and CDR2: ENHRY, SYGVKD. V dropped 0 bases and J dropped 4 bases, with 9 bases sitting between them. This CDR3 has 14 residues. CDR3 DNA: TGTGCCATCAGTGAGTCGGGACATCCCACTGAAGCTTTCTTT. Encoded protein: CAISESGHPTEAFF.